Reported below is one TCR beta chain. As handled by the study authors: Reference gene primer amplification gave nucleated cell count estimates. TCRdb's table, derived via immunoSEQ multiplex PCR, lists solely in-frame clones and lacks some. The V and J calls and clone size are taken from that table; D and trimming were inferred from the DNA. The sample contains about 84,000 clones, 75% to 90% of which appear only once. The data are from a study of blood T cell repertoires in COVID-19. Turning to the study itself: From T cells, B-cell-depleted T cells, or PBMCs came the material, which was cDNA or gDNA.

CDR3 length: 12 residues. Germline V gene lookup returns CDR1 MNHEY and CDR2 SMNVEV (reference sequence). V trimming: 9 bases; J trimming: 7 bases; junction bases outside the gene matches: 4. This TCR was sampled from a man aged 80 or over with active or convalescent COVID-19. Material for sequencing was peripheral blood. This chain uses TRBV27 with TRBJ1-2; 11 positions agree with TRBD1. CDR3 loop: CASGQGAGGYTF. CDR3 bases: TGTGCCAGTGGACAGGGGGCCGGTGGCTACACCTTC.